This T cell receptor (beta chain) was documented in a study of T cells after posttransplantation cyclophosphamide. Broader study findings: Recipient CMV seropositivity and CMV reactivation strongly tracked TRB clonality. Skin or GI-infiltrating T cells shared few TRB sequences with blood. Donor CD8+ memory clones often dominated recipient blood repertoires at later times.

Controls had myeloablative marrow grafts with methotrexate and calcineurin inhibitor, sampled at 1 year. For this clone: Its antigen is not known.

The germline V and J ends were trimmed by 3 bases and 1 base, with 8 bases remaining between them. From germline, CDR1 is SGHRS and CDR2 YFSETQ. The CDR3 runs 14 residues. Some clones are missing from TCRdb's copy, which holds only in-frame ones; the method was immunoSEQ multiplex PCR. This table has 16,000 or so clones, roughly 85% appearing once. The genes are TRBV5-1 and TRBJ1-3; D perhaps matches TRBD1 (5 bases). The TCR comes from a female patient under 30 who received an allogeneic stem cell transplant from an unrelated donor, was CMV-positive, and had acute and chronic GVHD. These T cells may partly come from the graft donor. This specimen was PBMCs, taken after allogeneic stem cell transplant with calcineurin inhibitor and methotrexate. The CDR3 spells CASSSGFSGNTIYF. The CDR3 coding sequence is TGCGCCAGCAGCTCAGGGTTTTCTGGAAACACCATATATTTT.